The sequence of this T cell receptor (beta chain) was determined in a study of blood T cell repertoires in COVID-19. The repertoire was sequenced with immunoSEQ multiplex PCR; TCRdb's copy has only in-frame clones and lacks some. The sample has about 180,000 clones, roughly 83% seen once. Seattle's enrolled individuals joined amid active infection and were then monitored longitudinally. The CDR3 loop spans 15 amino acids. V was clipped by 4 bases and J by 5 bases; unmatched bases: 9. From germline, CDR1 is KGHSH and CDR2 LQKENI. Sequenced: peripheral blood. The receptor was derived from a middle-aged woman with COVID-19, enrolled during active disease. The rearrangement links TRBV18 to TRBJ2-7, with 9 bases aligning to TRBD2. CDR3 coding DNA: TGTGCCAGCTCACGGGCGGGGGGGACCAGCAACGAGCAGTACTTC. Translating gives CASSRAGGTSNEQYF.